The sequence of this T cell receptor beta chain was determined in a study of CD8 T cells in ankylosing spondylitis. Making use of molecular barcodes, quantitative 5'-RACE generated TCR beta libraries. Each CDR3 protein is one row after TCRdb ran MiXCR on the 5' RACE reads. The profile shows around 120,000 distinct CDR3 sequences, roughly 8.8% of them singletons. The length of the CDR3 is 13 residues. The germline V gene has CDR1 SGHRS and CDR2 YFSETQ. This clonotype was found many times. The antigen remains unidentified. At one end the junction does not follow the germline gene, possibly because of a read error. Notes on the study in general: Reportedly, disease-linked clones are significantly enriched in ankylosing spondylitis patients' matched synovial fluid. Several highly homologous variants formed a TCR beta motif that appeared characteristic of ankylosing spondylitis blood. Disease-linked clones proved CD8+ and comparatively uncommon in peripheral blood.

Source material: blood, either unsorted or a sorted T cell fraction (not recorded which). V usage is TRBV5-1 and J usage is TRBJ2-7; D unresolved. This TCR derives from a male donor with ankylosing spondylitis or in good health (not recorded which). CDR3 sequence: CASTLVFGEEQYF. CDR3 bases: TGCGCCAGCACCTTGGTATTTGGCGAGGAGCAGTACTTC.